This entry concerns a single T cell receptor (beta chain). Trimming left V 6 bases short and J 2 bases short, with 11 bases between. Germline CDR1 is SGDLS and CDR2 is YYNGEE. This CDR3 is built from 14 residues. This sample was taken from a study of control samples from healthy donors and cancer patients. Sequencing used immunoSEQ multiplex PCR; TCRdb keeps in-frame clones, though not all of them. The table includes about 130,000 clones, roughly 90% detected once. Input material: blood. This sequence originates from a man in his fifties in good health. The chain has TRBV9 and TRBJ2-2; D is tentatively TRBD1 or TRBD2 (5 bases each). The CDR3 sequence is CASNRDGNTGELFF. CDR3 nucleotide sequence: TGTGCCAGCAACCGGGACGGAAACACCGGGGAGCTGTTTTTT.